These 13 T cell receptor beta chains came from one sample sequenced in a study of T cells in Graves' hyperthyroidism and ophthalmopathy. RNA transcripts gave rise to amplified TCR beta CDR3 regions. First-round RT-PCR of the TCR CDR3 relied on the HTBI primer set. MiXCR was run by TCRdb on the multiplex PCR reads, yielding one entry per CDR3 protein. Of hundreds of thousands of distinct CDR3 sequences in the sample, approximately 14% were seen once. The sequencing sample was made of blood. The source is a woman between 18 and 29 years old with Graves' hyperthyroidism that later progressed to Graves' ophthalmopathy.

This clonotype appeared many times. This chain connects TRBV6-2 or TRBV6-3 to TRBJ2-7, with D unclear. This CDR3 spans 12 amino acids. Germline CDR1 is MNHEY and CDR2 is SVGEGT. Deletions cut 2 bases from V and 3 bases from J, with 5 bases between. CDR3 DNA sequence: TGTGCCAGCAGTTACCCTTACTACGAGCAGTACTTC. It codes for CASSYPYYEQYF.

This clonotype came up many times. The chain couples TRBV28 to TRBJ2-2; 8 positions match TRBD1. This CDR3 comprises 14 residues. V shed 5 bases, J shed 7 bases, and the junction held 6 bases outside the gene matches. From germline, CDR1 is MDHEN and CDR2 SYDVKM. Written as DNA, the CDR3 is TGTGCCAGCAGTACGGACAGGGAGGTCGGGGAGCTGTTTTTT. It specifies CASSTDREVGELFF.

In the case of this clonotype: This may be a read error: a much more frequent sequence differs by one nucleotide. The chain links TRBV28 to TRBJ2-4; tentatively, D is TRBD1 (5 bases). The germline CDR1 and CDR2 sequences are MDHEN and SYDVKM. V lost 2 bases to trimming and J lost 11 bases, with 16 bases between them. The CDR3 is 14 residues long. CDR3 in amino acids: CASSLGQGRNVQYF. The CDR3 DNA reads TGTGCCAGCAGTTTAGGGCAGGGAAGGAACGTTCAGTACTTC.

This clonotype has ten or more counts. The J gene is TRBJ2-3, the V gene TRBV12-3 or TRBV12-4; 7 nucleotides agree with TRBD2. This CDR3 has 15 residues. The V segment lost 7 bases and the J segment 4 bases; nucleotides outside the gene matches: 11. For the CDR3, the DNA is TGTGCCAGCACTACCAAAGCGGGATCCTCAGATACGCAGTATTTT. This gives the protein CASTTKAGSSDTQYF.

This clonotype was counted between two and nine times. The J gene is TRBJ2-7, the V gene TRBV4-1; the D is unclear. The CDR3 is made up of 16 amino acids. Trimming shortened V by 1 base and J by 3 bases, and 16 bases separated the two germline ends. Germline values: CDR1 MGHRA, CDR2 YSYEKL. CDR3 nucleotides: TGCGCCAGCAGCCAAGTCGGGTCGGACCCCTTCTACGAGCAGTACTTC. Protein sequence: CASSQVGSDPFYEQYF.

This clonotype was seen ten or more times. This sequence joins TRBV7-9 and TRBJ2-7; D remains unclear. Germline V gene lookup returns CDR1 SEHNR and CDR2 FQNEAQ (reference sequence). V lost 5 bases to trimming and J lost 2 bases, with 10 bases between them. The CDR3 contains 13 residues. CDR3 nucleotides: TGTGCCAGCAGCCCTTACGGACCCTACGAGCAGTACTTC. Its protein is CASSPYGPYEQYF.

This chain links TRBV4-2 with TRBJ2-5; 7 bases fit TRBD2. Per germline, CDR1 LGHNA and CDR2 YNFKEQ. Trimming removed 4 bases from V and 4 bases from J; junction bases left unmatched: 6. This CDR3 is 14 amino acids long. The CDR3 bases are TGTGCCAGCAGCCTGGATACTAGCGCAGAGACCCAGTACTTC. Its protein product is CASSLDTSAETQYF.

This clonotype was found many times. The genes are TRBV2 and TRBJ2-3; 13 bases are a match to TRBD2. From germline, CDR1 is SNHLY and CDR2 FYNNEI. There are 13 residues in the CDR3. V gave up 8 bases and J gave up 10 bases; unmatched junction bases: 6. CDR3: CASGLAGVGAQYF. The CDR3 DNA follows: TGTGCCAGCGGACTAGCGGGAGTGGGTGCGCAGTATTTT.

This clonotype was detected ten times or more. The CDR3, as DNA: TGTGCCAGCAGTTTATCCCAGGGGGGTGTTCGTCAGCCCCAGCATTTT. It specifies CASSLSQGGVRQPQHF. The chain couples TRBV12-3 or TRBV12-4 to TRBJ1-5; 7 bases line up with TRBD1. With V trimmed by 2 bases and J by 6 bases, 10 bases remained unmatched. CDR3 size: 16 residues.

The genes are TRBV5-5 and TRBJ2-2; TRBD1 is a possible D gene (6 bases). In germline, CDR1 is SGHKS, CDR2 YYEKEE (reference sequence). The CDR3 is 14 amino acids. V lost 5 bases and J lost 6, with 14 bases in between. CDR3 loop: CASSQNRVAGELFF. The CDR3 DNA reads TGTGCCAGCAGTCAAAACAGGGTGGCCGGGGAGCTGTTTTTT.

In its sample, this clonotype was seen many times. The gene calls are TRBV30 and TRBJ1-1; a weak D match, TRBD1 (5 bases). V was trimmed by 2 bases and J by 10 bases, leaving 20 bases between them. This CDR3 is 14 amino acids long. Germline V lookup: CDR1 GTSNPN, CDR2 SVGIG (reference sequence). The CDR3, as DNA: TGTGCCTGGAGTCTAACCGGACATAACCTTGGAGCTTTCTTT. Translation gives CAWSLTGHNLGAFF.

This clonotype was seen many times. The J gene is TRBJ2-5, the V gene TRBV6-1, with D perhaps matching TRBD1 or TRBD2 (6 bases each). Germline V lookup: CDR1 MNHNS, CDR2 SASEGT. Trimming pared 9 bases from V and 3 bases from J, leaving 17 bases between. The CDR3 is made up of 14 amino acids. The CDR3 loop is CASVQGGWKETQYF. CDR3 nucleotides: TGTGCCAGTGTACAGGGAGGATGGAAAGAGACCCAGTACTTC.

V gene TRBV27 combines with J gene TRBJ2-5, with 8 positions matching TRBD2. Germline V gene lookup returns CDR1 MNHEY and CDR2 SMNVEV (reference sequence). This CDR3 contains 15 residues. J gave up 2 bases and V 4 bases, and 6 bases lay outside the gene matches. The CDR3 loop reads CASSWRGTSQETQYF. The CDR3 nucleotides are TGTGCCAGCAGTTGGAGGGGGACTAGTCAAGAGACCCAGTACTTC.